This entry lists 7 T cell receptor beta chains sequenced from one sample in a study of shared clonotypes between healthy human individuals. Here immunoSEQ multiplex PCR was the method, and the copy in TCRdb shows in-frame clones only, minus some. The data hold about 640,000 clones, with about two thirds observed a single time. Sequences were obtained from memory CD4+ T cells sorted from blood. Subset described: CD45RA-negative fraction. The receptors shown here come from a woman under 40 in good health.

In its sample, this clone was seen a few times. V and J are TRBV30 and TRBJ2-5, with D possibly TRBD1 on 6 matching bases. The germline V gene encodes CDR1 GTSNPN and CDR2 SVGIG (reference sequence). V was cut by 0 bases and J by 2 bases, with 10 bases left in between. CDR3 size: 14 residues. CDR3 sequence (DNA): TGTGCCTGGAGTGTACGGCAGGGGCAAGAGACCCAGTACTTC. It specifies CAWSVRQGQETQYF.

The rearrangement uses TRBV7-6 and TRBJ2-6; TRBD2 is a possible D gene (6 bases). CDR1 and CDR2 from the germline V gene are SGHVS and FNYEAQ. The CDR3 is 17 amino acids. Trimming removed 5 bases from V and 2 bases from J, with 16 bases in between. The CDR3 protein is CASSPRAGSAGANVLTF. In DNA form, the CDR3 reads TGTGCCAGCAGCCCCCGGGCGGGATCTGCTGGGGCCAACGTCCTGACTTTC.

This sequence joins TRBV28 and TRBJ1-1; 7 bases map to TRBD1. Germline V gene data show CDR1 as MDHEN and CDR2 as SYDVKM. This CDR3 spans 11 amino acids. V was clipped by 4 bases and J by 10 bases; unmatched bases: 3. Here the CDR3 reads CASSWTGGAFF. The DNA of the CDR3 is TGTGCCAGCAGTTGGACAGGTGGAGCTTTCTTT.

The V call is TRBV11-2, the J call TRBJ1-2; 9 bases fit TRBD1. Germline V gene lookup returns CDR1 SGHAT and CDR2 FQNNGV. The CDR3 totals 16 residues. V trimming: 5 bases; J trimming: 4 bases; junction bases outside the gene matches: 11. The CDR3 DNA sequence: TGTGCCAGCAGCGGGTCAGGTACAGGGGGCGTCTATGGCTACACCTTC. Protein product: CASSGSGTGGVYGYTF.

This clone has a single count. The rearrangement links TRBV19 to TRBJ1-1; tentatively, D is TRBD1 (5 bases). The CDR3 is made up of 16 amino acids. The germline V gene has CDR1 LNHDA and CDR2 SQIVND (reference sequence). V lost 5 bases and J lost 1, with 17 bases in between. The CDR3 is CASSPLPVGQNTEAFF. DNA of the CDR3: TGTGCCAGTAGTCCCCTCCCCGTGGGGCAGAACACTGAAGCTTTCTTT. The entire variable domain, with the rest obtained from reference TRBV19 and TRBJ1-1, is as follows: DGGITQSPKYLFRKEGQNVTLSCEQNLNHDAMYWYRQDPGQGLRLIYYSQIVNDFQKGDIAEGYSVSREKKESFPLTVTSAQKNPTAFYLCASSPLPVGQNTEAFFGQGTRLTVV.

The rearrangement uses TRBV5-1 and TRBJ1-1; 7 bases align to TRBD1. Germline assignment: CDR1 SGHRS and CDR2 YFSETQ. After removal of 3 bases from V and 1 base from J, the junction contained 6 bases not matched to a gene. This CDR3 is built from 15 residues. This chain's CDR3 is CASSSTGNKNTEAFF. The CDR3 DNA reads as TGCGCCAGCAGCTCGACAGGGAACAAGAACACTGAAGCTTTCTTT.

V usage is TRBV19 and J usage is TRBJ2-7; possible D gene TRBD2, 6 bases. The V and J ends lost 10 bases and 0 bases respectively, with 10 bases between them. The germline V gene has CDR1 LNHDA and CDR2 SQIVND (reference sequence). CDR3 length equals 12 residues. In DNA, the CDR3 is TGTGCCACCGGGACTTCCTCCTACGAGCAGTACTTC. This translates into CATGTSSYEQYF. Together with reference TRBV19 and TRBJ2-7, the CDR3 gives the full variable domain: DGGITQSPKYLFRKEGQNVTLSCEQNLNHDAMYWYRQDPGQGLRLIYYSQIVNDFQKGDIAEGYSVSREKKESFPLTVTSAQKNPTAFYLCATGTSSYEQYFGPGTRLTVT.